A single sample gave rise to the 27 T cell receptor delta chains below, sequenced in a study of Vδ1+ human thymocytes. Their recognized antigens are unknown. Overall study results and limits: In the thymus, TRG and TRD repertoires looked highly polyclonal with Gaussian CDR3 lengths.

Extracted RNA was reverse transcribed into cDNA. CDR3 amplicons came from multiplex PCR with pooled V-gene forward and constant-region reverse primers. TCRdb called clones from the multiplex PCR reads again using CATT. Among over 20,000 delta-chain clones listed, roughly 8% were seen once. Sequenced input: Vdelta1+ gamma-delta thymocytes from the thymus. As to subset: FACS-sorted CD3+ TCRalphabeta- TCRVdelta1+ TCRVdelta2- thymocytes. The receptors here all came from a child less than two years old who had congenital heart surgery.

The table lists this clone with a few counts. Distinct nucleotide sequences in the sample also encode this CDR3. The chain recombines TRDV1 with TRDJ2; 11 nucleotides line up with TRDD3. Unmatched junction bases numbered 12, after V lost 1 base and J lost 8 bases. The CDR3 loop spans 18 amino acids. Germline loops: CDR1 TSWWSYY, CDR2 QGS. In DNA form, the CDR3 reads TGTGCTCTTGGGGAACCGCACATACTGGGGGATAGGCGCGCACAACTCTTCTTT. Its translation: CALGEPHILGDRRAQLFF.

This clone was observed a handful of times. The rearrangement joins TRDV1 to TRDJ1, with D possibly being TRDD3 (6 bases). The germline V gene encodes CDR1 TSWWSYY and CDR2 QGS. This CDR3 has 23 amino acids. Trimming took 0 bases from V and 0 from J, leaving 32 bases between them. The CDR3 sequence: CALGELLDEPKGTLGPYTDKLIF. The CDR3 DNA is TGTGCTCTTGGGGAACTCCTGGACGAGCCTAAGGGAACCCTGGGGCCGTACACCGATAAACTCATCTTT.

This clone was picked up a small number of times. The chain is built from TRDV1 and TRDJ1; 9 bases line up with TRDD3. The CDR3 is made up of 20 amino acids. Germline CDR1 reads TSWWSYY; CDR2 reads QGS. J was trimmed by 4 bases and V by 2 bases; bases with no gene match: 20. DNA for the CDR3: TGTGCTCTTGGGGAAAATTCCAGATTCCTACCGGGGATACGCTGCGATAAACTCATCTTT. Its translation is CALGENSRFLPGIRCDKLIF.

This clone showed up just a few times. The V call is TRDV1, the J call TRDJ1; D might be TRDD2 (5 bases). CDR3 length equals 16 residues. Per the germline V gene, CDR1 is TSWWSYY and CDR2 is QGS. V shed 2 bases and J shed 0 bases, with 13 bases lying between them. Written as DNA, the CDR3 is TGTGCTCTTGGGGAATTAGATCCTATGTACACCGATAAACTCATCTTT. Protein product: CALGELDPMYTDKLIF.

V usage is TRDV1 and J usage is TRDJ1, with a possible D match to TRDD3 (6 bases). This CDR3 contains 17 residues. CDR1 is TSWWSYY, CDR2 QGS, per germline. V was cut by 0 bases and J by 1 base, with 15 bases left in between. The CDR3 nucleotides are TGTGCTCTTGGGGAACTTAAGGGGCTGGGGACCACCGATAAACTCATCTTT. It yields the protein CALGELKGLGTTDKLIF.

The gene calls are TRDV1 and TRDJ1, with D perhaps TRDD3 (5 bases). CDR3 length: 16 amino acids. Per the germline V gene, CDR1 is TSWWSYY and CDR2 is QGS. The V end was cut by 0 bases, the J end by 1 base, with 12 bases between. This chain's CDR3 is CALGELEYVLTDKLIF. Here the CDR3 DNA reads TGTGCTCTTGGGGAACTCGAATACGTGCTCACCGATAAACTCATCTTT.

The genes are TRDV1 and TRDJ1, with 9 nucleotides matching TRDD3. The CDR3 consists of 17 residues. The ends lost 0 bases at V and 1 base at J; junction bases unmatched: 6. Germline V gives CDR1 TSWWSYY, CDR2 QGS. The CDR3 DNA reads as TGTGCTCTTGGGGAACTTCTTCTGGGGGATCCCACCGATAAACTCATCTTT. Protein sequence: CALGELLLGDPTDKLIF.

The gene calls are TRAV29/DV5 and TRDJ1; D is ambiguous. CDR1 and CDR2 (germline): NSMFDY, ISSIKDK. The CDR3 sequence is 20 residues long. Trimming left V 0 bases short and J 0 bases short, with 27 bases between. This CDR3 is CAASAITPNPLRSYTDKLIF. CDR3 DNA: TGTGCAGCAAGCGCAATCACCCCCAACCCTCTTCGATCGTACACCGATAAACTCATCTTT.

This clone came up a few times. V and J are TRDV1 and TRDJ1; 8 bases are shared with TRDD3. Per germline, CDR1 TSWWSYY and CDR2 QGS. The V and J ends lost 0 bases and 1 base, in that order; junction bases with no gene match: 13. The length of the CDR3 is 19 residues. The CDR3 nucleotides are TGTGCTCTTGGGGAACTAGGCTCCCACTGGGGGTTATGCACCGATAAACTCATCTTT. It is translated as CALGELGSHWGLCTDKLIF.

This clone has only a few counts. The chain is built from TRDV2 and TRDJ3; TRDD3 aligns across 11 bases. Per the germline V gene, CDR1 is GEAIGNYY and CDR2 is EKD. The CDR3 runs 22 residues. With 1 base clipped from V and 0 bases from J, the junction kept 13 bases outside the gene matches. The CDR3 nucleotides read TGTGCCTGTGACACGACTCTGGGGGATACCGCCTTGGACTCCTGGGACACCCGACAGATGTTTTTC. Its protein is CACDTTLGDTALDSWDTRQMFF.

There are a few counts of this clone. The chain is built from TRDV1 and TRDJ2; D is unclear. V was trimmed by 4 bases and J by 8 bases, leaving 17 bases between them. Germline CDR1 and CDR2: TSWWSYY and QGS. The length of the CDR3 is 15 residues. CDR3 loop: CALGAHGLRAAQLFF. CDR3 DNA sequence: TGTGCTCTTGGGGCCCATGGCCTCCGGGCGGCACAACTCTTCTTT.

J is TRDJ1 and V is TRDV1, with D perhaps TRDD2 (6 bases). As TCRdb names no J gene, one was assigned here on the basis of a DNA match to germline. The ends were cut back, 1 base at V and 4 bases at J, with 19 bases in the middle. The CDR3 runs 17 residues. CDR1 TSWWSYY and CDR2 QGS come from the germline V gene. This chain's CDR3 is CALGERPSLKKGDKLIF. CDR3 nucleotides: TGTGCTCTTGGGGAACGGCCTTCCCTGAAGAAGGGCGATAAACTCATCTTT.

The chain links TRDV1 to TRDJ1; TRDD3 is a possible D gene (5 bases). Germline V gene data show CDR1 as TSWWSYY and CDR2 as QGS. There are 16 residues in the CDR3. The V end lost 2 bases, the J end lost 0 bases, and 13 bases lay between the germline ends. CDR3 amino acids: CALGEGLGWYTDKLIF. The CDR3 DNA is TGTGCTCTTGGGGAAGGGCTGGGCTGGTACACCGATAAACTCATCTTT.

A few counts support this clone. V is TRDV1 and J is TRDJ1; TRDD3 matches 9 bases. This CDR3 is built from 21 residues. The V segment lost 2 bases and the J segment 0 bases; nucleotides outside the gene matches: 19. The germline V gene has CDR1 TSWWSYY and CDR2 QGS. The CDR3 reads CALGEEPSWGYWGRYTDKLIF. DNA for the CDR3: TGTGCTCTTGGGGAAGAACCTTCCTGGGGGTACTGGGGGAGATACACCGATAAACTCATCTTT.

On this clone itself: This may stem from a read error, because a much larger clone lies one nucleotide away. No J gene was assigned, while the V gene was called as TRDV2; TRDD3, as called in the table, went unchecked against the DNA. From germline, CDR1 is GEAIGNYY and CDR2 EKD. The CDR3 spans 14 residues. CDR3 nucleotides: TGTGCCTGTGACTGGGGGCTGTACACCGATAAGCTCATCTTT. Translating it yields CACDWGLYTDKLIF.

This chain joins TRDV1 and TRDJ1; 10 bases align to TRDD3. CDR3 length: 18 residues. The V segment lost 2 bases and the J segment 10 bases; nucleotides outside the gene matches: 19. Germline V gene lookup returns CDR1 TSWWSYY and CDR2 QGS. The CDR3 sequence is CALGEVGFGYWGMLRLIF. As DNA, the CDR3 is TGTGCTCTTGGGGAAGTAGGGTTCGGTTACTGGGGGATGTTGAGACTCATCTTT.

The chain employs TRDV1 and TRDJ1, with D possibly TRDD3 on 5 matching bases. Germline values: CDR1 TSWWSYY, CDR2 QGS. The CDR3 spans 16 residues. V was clipped by 4 bases and J by 0 bases, with 15 bases between them. CDR3 in amino acids: CALGARKSWDTDKLIF. The CDR3 DNA is TGTGCTCTTGGGGCACGTAAGTCCTGGGACACCGATAAACTCATCTTT.

The sample holds a few counts of this clone. The chain has TRDV2 and TRDJ1; 11 bases align to TRDD3. Germline lookup yields CDR1 GEAIGNYY and CDR2 EKD. This CDR3 has 17 residues. Germline trimming cut 1 base from V and 0 bases from J; bases unmatched to any gene: 6. CDR3 coding DNA: TGTGCCTGTGACACTGACTGGGGGATAAAGTACACCGATAAACTCATCTTT. This codes for CACDTDWGIKYTDKLIF.

In this sample, this clone turned up a few times. The gene calls are TRDV1 and TRDJ1, with D tentatively TRDD2 (9 bases). This CDR3 has 19 residues. V lost 6 bases and J lost 0, with 26 bases in between. The V gene's germline CDR1 is TSWWSYY and CDR2 QGS. The CDR3 loop reads CALGAPAFLLGVYTDKLIF. In DNA, the CDR3 is TGTGCTCTTGGAGCCCCGGCCTTCCTACTGGGGGTTTACACCGATAAACTCATCTTT.

This chain links TRDV1 with TRDJ1; 7 bases map to TRDD3. V shed 1 base, J shed 0 bases, and the junction held 11 bases outside the gene matches. Germline CDR1 and CDR2: TSWWSYY and QGS. CDR3 length equals 18 residues. The chain's CDR3 is CALGEPGGPHTYTDKLIF. DNA for the CDR3: TGTGCTCTTGGGGAACCTGGGGGCCCCCACACCTACACCGATAAACTCATCTTT.

Without a V gene call, the J gene is given as TRDJ1; the table's D call of TRDD3 was not tested on the DNA. The CDR3 sequence is 21 residues long. As DNA, the CDR3 is TGTGCTCTTGGGGAACTCGGGCCGAGGGGTGGGGCGATTCAGTGCACCGATAAACTCATCTTT. As protein: CALGELGPRGGAIQCTDKLIF.

This chain joins TRDV1 and TRDJ1; 8 positions match TRDD3. Germline CDR1 TSWWSYY, CDR2 QGS. V shed 9 bases, J shed 5 bases, and the junction held 29 bases outside the gene matches. The CDR3 has 20 residues. The chain's CDR3 is CALTSSSTFWGNRLRDKLIF. DNA for the CDR3: TGTGCTCTAACCTCTTCGTCCACTTTCTGGGGGAACCGCCTGCGTGATAAACTCATCTTT.

Without a V gene call, the J gene is given as TRDJ1; the table's D call of TRDD3 was not tested on the DNA. CDR3 length equals 18 residues. CDR3 region: CALGEPVEWGIRADKLIF. DNA of the CDR3: TGTGCTCTTGGGGAACCTGTCGAGTGGGGGATACGAGCCGATAAACTCATCTTT.

This clone was counted between two and nine times. The chain joins TRDV1 to TRDJ1; D is possibly TRDD3 (5 bases). The CDR3 has 21 residues. The germline V gene has CDR1 TSWWSYY and CDR2 QGS. Between the trimmed V and J ends, which lost 0 bases and 4 bases, there was a span of 30 bases. CDR3 residues: CALGELAATGMGTKQYDKLIF. For the CDR3, the DNA is TGTGCTCTTGGGGAACTGGCGGCGACAGGGATGGGGACCAAGCAGTACGATAAACTCATCTTT.

The V gene is TRDV1, the J gene TRDJ1, with 11 bases fitting TRDD3. This CDR3 region has 19 residues. Per the germline V gene, CDR1 is TSWWSYY and CDR2 is QGS. Trimming at V came to 2 bases and at J to 0 bases, leaving 11 bases not matched to a gene. The CDR3, as DNA: TGTGCTCTTGGGGAAAGAATACGACTGGGGGATATGGACACCGATAAACTCATCTTT. It encodes CALGERIRLGDMDTDKLIF.

This clone was recorded a few times. The J gene is TRDJ1, the V gene TRDV1, with TRDD3 matching over 10 bases. The J gene is not listed in TCRdb, so it was assigned here from a DNA match to germline. Losses at the gene ends were 2 bases for V and 0 bases for J; bases not matched to a gene: 6. Germline V gene lookup returns CDR1 TSWWSYY and CDR2 QGS. The CDR3 runs 17 residues. CDR3 residues: CALGEWYWGIYTDKLIF. In nucleotides, the CDR3 is TGTGCTCTTGGGGAATGGTACTGGGGGATTTACACCGATAAACTCATCTTT.

This clone was seen a handful of times. This chain joins TRDV1 and TRDJ1; D is possibly TRDD2 (6 bases). Between the trimmed V and J ends, which lost 1 base and 0 bases, there was a span of 39 bases. Germline loops: CDR1 TSWWSYY, CDR2 QGS. This CDR3 contains 25 residues. CDR3 protein: CALGERFQRILRKGHYTSYTDKLIF. CDR3 sequence (DNA): TGTGCTCTTGGGGAACGTTTCCAGCGGATCCTACGAAAGGGCCATTATACTTCCTACACCGATAAACTCATCTTT.